This T cell receptor beta chain was captured by sequencing in a study of blood T cell repertoires in COVID-19. Study-wide background: Both acute and convalescent COVID-19 samples were obtained from the United States, Italy and Spain. T cells, B-cell-depleted T cells, or PBMCs provided the cDNA or gDNA that served as material.

Generated by immunoSEQ multiplex PCR, the TCRdb table keeps only in-frame clones and is missing some. Of over 350,000 clones in the sample, 85% to 90% were seen once. V shed 5 bases, J shed 7 bases, and the junction held 10 bases outside the gene matches. The CDR3 is made up of 16 amino acids. Germline V lookup: CDR1 SGHRS, CDR2 YFSETQ. What was sequenced was peripheral blood. The receptor comes from a woman in her 30s with acute or convalescent COVID-19. This chain links TRBV5-1 with TRBJ2-3; TRBD2 matches 13 bases. The CDR3 spells CASSTRGTSGEYTQYF. The CDR3 coding sequence is TGCGCCAGCAGTACCCGGGGGACTAGCGGGGAGTATACGCAGTATTTT. The whole variable domain, filled in from reference TRBV5-1 and TRBJ2-3, reads KAGVTQTPRYLIKTRGQQVTLSCSPISGHRSVSWYQQTPGQGLQFLFEYFSETQRNKGNFPGRFSGRQFSNSRSEMNVSTLELGDSALYLCASSTRGTSGEYTQYFGPGTRLTVL.